This passage covers 18 T cell receptor beta chains from one sample sequenced in a study of tumor and adjacent non-tumor tissue in lung cancer (dated by TCRdb to 2017 to 2018). Library method: multiplex PCR. Sequenced on an Illumina HiSeq 2500. TCRbeta libraries were constructed through three rounds of nested PCR with primers (Table S4) according to protocols modified from ARM-PCR. Starting from the raw public reads, TCRdb applied fastp trimming at Q25, assembled clones with MiXCR and retained in-frame beta chains. Every entry covers one CDR3 protein and lists the most common genes and DNA from its rows. The sample data list 120,000 to 150,000 distinct CDR3 sequences, and approximately 66% of these were observed just once. The ten largest clones take up 15% to 20% of the sample. Bulk unsorted tissue served as the source for RNA extraction, and RNA quality was assessed using a NanoDrop ND-1000 and an Agilent 2100.

The material sequenced was lung tumor tissue. The source is a man aged 60-69 years with small cell lung cancer.

With respect to this clonotype: The germline gene is not matched at one end of the junction; a read error may be the cause. The CDR3 DNA is TGTACCAGGAGTTTTGGGCCTGGCTACACCTTC. This sequence encodes CTRSFGPGYTF. The chain links TRBV12-3 or TRBV12-4 to TRBJ1-2; no definite D call. This CDR3 contains 11 residues.

Comments on this clonotype: This may arise from a read error, as a much more abundant clone is one base away. The V gene is TRBV20-1, the J gene TRBJ1-1, with a weak D call TRBD1 (6 bases). Germline CDR1 reads DFQATT; CDR2 reads SNEGSKA (reference sequence). The CDR3 sequence is 13 residues long. CDR3 amino acids: CGAQGRRNTEAFF. The CDR3 nucleotides are TGCGGTGCACAGGGACGGAGGAACACTGAAGCTTTCTTT.

V is TRBV29-1 and J is TRBJ2-7, with 11 nucleotides matching TRBD2. The germline gives CDR1 SQVTM, CDR2 ANQGSEA. V was clipped by 6 bases and J by 0 bases; unmatched bases: 4. The CDR3 has 14 residues. CDR3 loop: CSVGTSGYSYEQYF. The CDR3 nucleotides read TGCAGCGTCGGGACTAGCGGTTACTCCTACGAGCAGTACTTC.

The table lists this clonotype with a few counts. The chain recombines TRBV18 with TRBJ2-3; maybe TRBD2 (5 bases). V lost 3 bases, J lost 4 bases, and 14 bases lay in between. The CDR3 is 15 amino acids. Germline-derived CDR1 and CDR2 are KGHSH and LQKENI. CDR3 sequence (DNA): TGTGCCAGCTCACCCTTTGGGAGTTTGGCAGATACGCAGTATTTT. Residues: CASSPFGSLADTQYF.

This clonotype has a handful of counts. The chain carries TRBV6-2 or TRBV6-3 and TRBJ2-5, with TRBD1 matching 7 bases. Trimming removed 8 bases from V and 7 bases from J; junction bases left unmatched: 10. The CDR3 runs 13 residues. Germline values: CDR1 MNHEY, CDR2 SVGEGT. In DNA form, the CDR3 reads TGTGCCAGCGGGGACAGTCTAAAGAGGACCCAGTACTTC. Amino acid sequence: CASGDSLKRTQYF.

About this clonotype: An end of the junction differs from the germline gene, which may be a read error. This rearrangement joins TRBV20-1 to TRBJ1-4, with D unclear. The length of the CDR3 is 15 residues. Germline V lookup: CDR1 DFQATT, CDR2 SNEGSKA (reference sequence). In DNA form, the CDR3 reads TGTAGTGCTAGAGGGAGAACAGAAGTTAATGAAAAACTGTTTTTT. Translating it yields CSARGRTEVNEKLFF.

This clonotype has ten or more counts. J is TRBJ2-5 and V is TRBV6-6, with D unclear. Between the trimmed V and J ends, which lost 4 bases and 2 bases, there was a span of 17 bases. Germline V CDR1 and CDR2: MNHNY, SVGAGI (reference sequence). CDR3 length equals 16 residues. CDR3 amino acids: CASSSPWFASQETQYF. The CDR3 coding sequence is TGTGCCAGCAGTTCCCCTTGGTTTGCGAGTCAAGAGACCCAGTACTTC.

This clonotype occurred a few times. The chain recombines TRBV20-1 with TRBJ2-1; 8 nucleotides line up with TRBD2. The J segment lost 6 bases and the V segment lost 3 bases, leaving 7 bases of the junction unmatched. CDR3 length: 14 amino acids. Per germline, CDR1 DFQATT and CDR2 SNEGSKA (reference sequence). The CDR3 loop is CSARMSGSPNEQFF. The CDR3 DNA reads TGCAGTGCTAGGATGAGCGGGAGCCCCAATGAGCAGTTCTTC.

This clonotype was detected ten times or more. The V and J genes are TRBV11-1 and TRBJ2-3; 9 bases fit TRBD2. J lost 9 bases, V lost 3 bases, and 19 bases had no gene match. Germline V gives CDR1 SGHAT, CDR2 FQDESV (reference sequence). The CDR3 totals 18 residues. The CDR3 region has the DNA TGTGCCAGCAGCTTGACCCACTGGGGTAGCGGGAGAAGAGAGACGCAGTATTTT. Translated, it gives CASSLTHWGSGRRETQYF.

The DNA for the CDR3 is TGTGCCAGCAGTACCTCGTCGACAGACCGCTCTGGAAACACCATATATTTT. It translates to CASSTSSTDRSGNTIYF. The J gene is TRBJ1-3, the V gene TRBV28; D possibly corresponds to TRBD1 (5 bases). This CDR3 has 17 residues. Trimming took off 5 bases at V and 0 bases at J, with 17 bases between the two ends. Germline V gives CDR1 MDHEN, CDR2 SYDVKM.

On this clonotype: This sequence may be a read error, since a much larger clone differs from it by one base. V usage is TRBV5-4 and J usage is TRBJ2-3, with 11 bases lining up with TRBD2. This CDR3 is 16 amino acids long. CDR1 and CDR2 (germline): SGHNT, YYREEE (reference sequence). CDR3 in amino acids: CPSNSLAGGGTDTQYF. As DNA, the CDR3 is TGTCCCAGCAACTCTTTAGCGGGAGGGGGCACAGATACGCAGTATTTT.

On this clonotype: One junction end does not reproduce the germline sequence, and a read error may be involved. This chain links TRBV28 with TRBJ2-3; 9 nucleotides line up with TRBD2. This CDR3 spans 16 amino acids. The germline V gene has CDR1 MDHEN and CDR2 SYDVKM. The CDR3 DNA sequence: TGTGTCAGCAGTTCTCAAGGGACTAGCCAAAGAGATTCGCAGTATTTT. Its protein product is CVSSSQGTSQRDSQYF.

The J gene is TRBJ2-3, the V gene TRBV28; 9 nucleotides agree with TRBD2. The CDR3 covers 16 residues. The V and J ends lost 4 bases and 5 bases, in that order; junction bases with no gene match: 10. In germline, CDR1 is MDHEN, CDR2 SYDVKM. CDR3 residues: CASSSQGTSQRDTQYF. As DNA, the CDR3 is TGTGCCAGCAGTTCCCAAGGGACTAGCCAAAGAGATACGCAGTATTTT.

Notes on this clonotype: A single base separates this from a much larger clone, so it may be a read error. This chain links TRBV20-1 with TRBJ2-3, with no clear D. V lost 1 base to trimming and J lost 6 bases, with 14 bases between them. This CDR3 contains 14 residues. The V gene's germline CDR1 is DFQATT and CDR2 SNEGSKA (reference sequence). The CDR3 region has the DNA TGCAGTGCTAGAGCGGCTTGCTTAGGGGATACGCAGTATTTT. It codes for CSARAACLGDTQYF.

In regard to this clonotype: A read error may be the cause here, since a much bigger clone is one base away. The J gene is TRBJ2-1, the V gene TRBV11-2, with D possibly matching TRBD1 (6 bases). The germline CDR1 and CDR2 sequences are SGHAT and FQNNGV. Trimming took 5 bases from V and 9 from J, leaving 23 bases between them. The CDR3 runs to 16 residues. The CDR3 nucleotides read TGTGCCAGCAGCCAGGGGACAACAGGGTTTATAGGTGAGCAGTTCTTC. It codes for CASSQGTTGFIGEQFF.

Notes on this clonotype: A junction boundary mismatches the germline segment, possibly from a read error. The CDR3 region is CASNQDRSGRNTGELFF. In nucleotides, the CDR3 is TGTGCCAGCAACCAAGATCGGAGCGGGAGGAATACCGGGGAGCTGTTTTTT. J is TRBJ2-2 and V is TRBV4-2, with 9 bases lining up with TRBD2. The CDR3 has 17 amino acids. Germline-derived CDR1 and CDR2 are LGHNA and YNFKEQ.

This chain connects TRBV12-3 or TRBV12-4 to TRBJ2-1, with D tentatively TRBD1 (6 bases). The CDR3 is 14 residues long. Trimming removed 6 bases at V and 9 bases at J, with 18 bases between. CDR3 bases: TGTGCCAGCAGCTTTGAGGGGGTTTCGCGTGAGCAGTTCTTC. Its protein is CASSFEGVSREQFF.

The table lists this clonotype with a count of one. A much larger clone sits a single nucleotide away, making a read error possible. This sequence joins TRBV12-3 or TRBV12-4 and TRBJ2-1; 13 bases are shared with TRBD2. J gave up 6 bases and V 6 bases, and 5 bases lay outside the gene matches. The CDR3 length is 15 residues. CDR3 sequence (DNA): TGTGCCAGCAGCCGGACTAGCGGGGGAATCAATGAGCAGTTCTTC. This encodes CASSRTSGGINEQFF.